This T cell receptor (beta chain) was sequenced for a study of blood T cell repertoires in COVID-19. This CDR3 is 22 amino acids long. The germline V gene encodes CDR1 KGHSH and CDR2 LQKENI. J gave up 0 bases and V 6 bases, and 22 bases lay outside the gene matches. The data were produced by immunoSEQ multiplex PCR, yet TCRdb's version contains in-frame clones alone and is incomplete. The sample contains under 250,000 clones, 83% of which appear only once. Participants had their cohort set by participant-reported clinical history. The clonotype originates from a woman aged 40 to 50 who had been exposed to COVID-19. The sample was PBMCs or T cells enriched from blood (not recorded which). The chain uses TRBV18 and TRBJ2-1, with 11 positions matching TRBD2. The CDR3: CASSEGVVTSGGYDSSYNEQFF. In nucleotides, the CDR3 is TGTGCCAGCTCGGAGGGGGTAGTAACTAGCGGGGGCTATGATAGCTCCTACAATGAGCAGTTCTTC.